This T cell receptor beta chain was identified in a study of blood T cell repertoires in COVID-19. The CDR3 runs 14 residues. CDR1 and CDR2 from the germline V gene are MNHEY and SVGAGI. The J segment lost 4 bases and the V segment lost 5 bases, leaving 7 bases of the junction unmatched. Assay used: immunoSEQ multiplex PCR; TCRdb lists only in-frame clones, some missing. Of hundreds of thousands of clones listed, around 84% are singletons. Participants had their cohort set by participant-reported clinical history. The clonotype originates from a woman aged 30 to 39 who had been exposed to COVID-19. Sequencing input: PBMCs or T cells enriched from blood (not recorded which). The rearrangement uses TRBV6-5 and TRBJ1-1; 7 nucleotides align to TRBD1. This CDR3 reads CASSNLRGSTEAFF. The DNA of the CDR3 is TGTGCCAGCAGTAACCTCAGGGGGTCCACTGAAGCTTTCTTT.